This T cell receptor (beta chain) emerged from a study of blood T cell repertoires in COVID-19. Whole-study context: COVID-19 samples, acute and convalescent, were from the United States, Italy and Spain. The cDNA or gDNA used as material had been derived from T cells, B-cell-depleted T cells, or PBMCs.

Authors' data handling: Reference gene primer amplification in the assay estimated nucleated cell counts. Profiling relied on immunoSEQ multiplex PCR, and the TCRdb table lists in-frame clones only, not all of them. The V and J calls and the clone size are those of that table, but D and trimming were determined from the DNA. Of 120,000 to 150,000 clones detected, 80% to 90% appear once; the ten largest clones hold 8%. J was trimmed by 4 bases and V by 6 bases; bases with no gene match: 11. This CDR3 has 15 residues. The germline gives CDR1 MDHEN, CDR2 SYDVKM. The sequence was obtained from a woman aged 60 to 75 with COVID-19, enrolled during active disease. The chain joins TRBV28 to TRBJ2-5; 7 nucleotides match TRBD1. Sequencing was done on a sample of peripheral blood. CDR3 DNA: TGTGCCAGCAGCTGGGGACAGCCCTGGGGAGAGACCCAGTACTTC. Residues: CASSWGQPWGETQYF.